This T cell receptor beta chain was sequenced for a study of OX40 agonist ivuxolimab in advanced cancers. Turning to the study itself: Ivuxolimab is a fully human IgG2 antibody that activates OX40 (CD134). Every 2 weeks, patients received ivuxolimab intravenously, dosed at 0.01 to 10 mg/kg.

CDR3 size: 14 residues. The V gene's germline CDR1 is SGHTA and CDR2 FQGTGA. Trimming took 1 base from V and 1 from J, leaving 7 bases between them. If patients had autoimmune disease history or systemic immunosuppression, they were excluded. Repertoires were generated with immunoSEQ multiplex PCR, while TCRdb's copy carries only in-frame clones and drops some. The data contain more than 40,000 clones, approximately 85% of them seen just once; the ten biggest clones take up 3.4%. This TCR derives from an adult with an advanced solid tumor such as melanoma, head and neck, liver or kidney cancer. The chain employs TRBV7-3 and TRBJ1-1; no clear D. This specimen was CD4+ or CD8+ T cells sorted from blood, taken in a trial of the OX40 agonist ivuxolimab. CDR3: CASSLRDSNTEAFF. The CDR3 region has the DNA TGTGCCAGCAGCTTAAGGGATTCGAACACTGAAGCTTTCTTT.